This T cell receptor beta chain was profiled in a study of CD8 T cells in ankylosing spondylitis (dated by TCRdb to the late 2010s). Broadly, across the study: The study set out to find disease-linked TCR variants by profiling T cell receptor beta repertoires in ankylosing spondylitis patients and healthy donors. Peripheral blood was sampled, and synovial fluid was also collected from ankylosing spondylitis patients. The whole study cohort included over a hundred healthy donors and around 24 ankylosing spondylitis patients. Paper-wide results and their limitations: A CD8+ phenotype was shown by the disease-linked clones, which were found at relatively low frequencies in peripheral blood. Some TCR beta motif variants had previously been reported in synovial fluid and blood of reactive arthritis patients, which suggested common disease-initiation mechanisms. According to the report, matched synovial fluid samples from ankylosing spondylitis patients were significantly enriched for the disease-linked clones. A TCR beta motif of several highly homologous amino acid variants appeared characteristic of blood from ankylosing spondylitis patients.

In this sample, this clonotype turned up many times. Its antigen is still unknown. There are no base qualities to consult, and no much larger clone falls within one base. Sequenced using an Illumina HiSeq 2500. Quantitative 5'-RACE with molecular barcodes was the method used to prepare the TCR beta libraries. From the authors' description of their analysis: A new computational method, built on a probabilistic model of VDJ rearrangement, was used to identify disease-linked TCR variants. TCRdb reran the public reads through fastp at Q25 and MiXCR, keeping productive beta chains. CDR3 protein sequences are deduplicated, and each keeps its most common genes and DNA. For this entry, the V and J calls and clone size follow TCRdb and not the study's own pipeline. In this sample the table shows roughly 700,000 distinct CDR3 sequences, under 20% of which occur a single time. The top ten clones comprise around a fifth of the sample.

The CDR3 runs 19 amino acids, cysteine and phenylalanine included. The sequence is cut down to CDR3 DNA, 57 bases in frame from base 1. The V end gives up 3 bases and the J end 8 bases, leaving 15 bases in the junction not matched to a gene. According to the germline V gene, CDR1 reads SGHTA and CDR2 reads FQGNSA. This sequence originates from a male donor with ankylosing spondylitis. The rearrangement joined TRBV7-2 to TRBJ2-1, and 14 junction bases match TRBD2. Sequenced: blood, either unsorted or a sorted T cell fraction (not recorded which). CDR3 loop: CASSLASGTSGGHRYEQFF. The nucleotides read TGTGCCAGCAGCTTGGCTTCCGGGACTAGCGGGGGACATAGGTATGAGCAGTTCTTC.